This T cell receptor (beta chain) was observed in a study of technical replicates of blood from a handful of donors. Using immunoSEQ multiplex PCR, the repertoire was profiled, and TCRdb retains in-frame clones only, with some absent. The table lists 40,000 to 60,000 clones, 80% to 95% of them singletons. This clone appeared once. The CDR3 runs to 14 residues. Trimming cost V 5 bases and J 1 base, with 11 bases left between them. In germline, CDR1 is SGHRS, CDR2 YFSETQ. This receptor was taken from a human donor in good health. Some clones in this sample may be carry-over from other donors' samples. The chain combines TRBV5-1 with TRBJ2-3; tentative D call: TRBD1 (6 bases). Sequenced input: PBMCs. The CDR3 sequence is CASSNGQRTDTQYF. The CDR3 DNA follows: TGCGCCAGCAGTAACGGACAGCGCACAGATACGCAGTATTTT.